Given below is one T cell receptor (beta chain) in context. These data belong to a study of cytomegalovirus exposure and HLA in healthy donors. This CDR3 region has 14 residues. Germline CDR1 reads GTSNPN; CDR2 reads SVGIG (reference sequence). The ends were cut back, 2 bases at V and 3 bases at J, with 11 bases in the middle. The PCR ran on 60 Vbeta and 13 Jbeta primers. The method was immunoSEQ multiplex PCR; TCRdb's version includes in-frame clones alone and lacks a portion of them. The repertoire includes about 98,000 clones, roughly 85% of them detected once, and 2% to 3% sits in the top ten. The TCR originated in a man aged 40-55 years in good health and CMV-seronegative. The chain employs TRBV30 and TRBJ1-5, with D possibly being TRBD1 (5 bases). The sequencing input was PBMCs. The CDR3 DNA sequence: TGTGCCTGGAGTAGCAGGGTGATCAATCAGCCCCAGCATTTT. Translation gives CAWSSRVINQPQHF.